The source of this T cell receptor (beta chain) is a study of T cell responses to AZD1222 COVID-19 vaccine. Produced via immunoSEQ multiplex PCR; TCRdb's table is partial and in-frame only. The sample includes over 95,000 clones, approximately 90% of them seen just once. From germline, CDR1 is MNHEY and CDR2 SMNVEV (reference sequence). The CDR3 runs 13 residues. V dropped 0 bases and J dropped 7 bases, with 4 bases sitting between them. V is TRBV27 and J is TRBJ1-6; no clear D. The sample consisted of peripheral blood, taken on day 0 of AZD1222 vaccination. This TCR derives from an adult in good health. The CDR3 here is CASSLSRNSPLHF. Written as DNA, the CDR3 is TGTGCCAGCAGTTTATCGAGAAATTCACCCCTCCACTTT.